Here is one T cell receptor (beta chain) with its context. This sample was included in a study of blood T cell repertoires in COVID-19. Study context: Material from acute and convalescent COVID-19 was sourced from the United States, Italy and Spain. Nucleic acid was either cDNA or gDNA, and it came from T cells, B-cell-depleted T cells, or PBMCs.

The CDR3 sequence is 13 residues long. Germline V gives CDR1 SGHTA, CDR2 FQGTGA. V was trimmed by 5 bases and J by 10 bases, leaving 15 bases between them. As processed by the authors: The authors estimated nucleated cell counts from reference gene primer amplification. The table came from immunoSEQ multiplex PCR; TCRdb's copy has only in-frame clones and leaves some out. V, J and clone size were drawn from that table, and D and trimming were deduced from the DNA. The data hold 110,000 to 150,000 clones, with 65% to 80% observed a single time. The TCR was taken from a man aged 55 to 70 with acute or convalescent COVID-19. Sequenced input: peripheral blood. V and J are TRBV7-3 and TRBJ2-1, with TRBD2 as a possible D gene (6 bases). This chain's CDR3 is CASSPGTPREQFF. The CDR3 region has the DNA TGTGCCAGCAGCCCTGGGACTCCTAGGGAGCAGTTCTTC.